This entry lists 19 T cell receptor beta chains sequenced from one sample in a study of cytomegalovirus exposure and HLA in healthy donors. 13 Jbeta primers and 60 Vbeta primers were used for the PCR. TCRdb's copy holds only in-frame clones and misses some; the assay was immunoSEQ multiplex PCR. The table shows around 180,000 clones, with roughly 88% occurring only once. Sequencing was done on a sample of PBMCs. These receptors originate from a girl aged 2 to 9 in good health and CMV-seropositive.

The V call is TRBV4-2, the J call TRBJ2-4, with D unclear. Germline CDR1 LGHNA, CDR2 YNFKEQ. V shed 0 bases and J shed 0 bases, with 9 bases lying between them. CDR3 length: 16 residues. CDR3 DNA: TGTGCCAGCAGCCAAGATGAAGCGCTAGCCAAAAACATTCAGTACTTC. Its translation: CASSQDEALAKNIQYF.

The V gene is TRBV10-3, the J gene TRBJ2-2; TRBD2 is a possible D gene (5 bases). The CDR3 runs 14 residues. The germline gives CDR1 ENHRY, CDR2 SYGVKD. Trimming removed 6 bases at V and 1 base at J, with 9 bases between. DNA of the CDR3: TGTGCCATCAGCGGGGTAGAGAACACCGGGGAGCTGTTTTTT. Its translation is CAISGVENTGELFF.

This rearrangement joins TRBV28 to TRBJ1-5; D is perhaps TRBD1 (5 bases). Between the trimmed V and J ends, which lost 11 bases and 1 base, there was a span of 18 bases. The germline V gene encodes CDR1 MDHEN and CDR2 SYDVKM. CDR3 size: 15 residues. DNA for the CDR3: TGTGCCCATCATCGAGCAGGGCTGAGCAATCAGCCCCAGCATTTT. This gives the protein CAHHRAGLSNQPQHF.

The CDR3 sequence is CASSPSWRGSNQPQHF. The CDR3 region has the DNA TGTGCCAGCTCACCTTCTTGGCGCGGAAGCAATCAGCCCCAGCATTTT. The V call is TRBV18, the J call TRBJ1-5; D unresolved. The CDR3 covers 16 residues. V shed 3 bases and J shed 1 base, with 13 bases lying between them. CDR1 KGHSH and CDR2 LQKENI come from the germline V gene.

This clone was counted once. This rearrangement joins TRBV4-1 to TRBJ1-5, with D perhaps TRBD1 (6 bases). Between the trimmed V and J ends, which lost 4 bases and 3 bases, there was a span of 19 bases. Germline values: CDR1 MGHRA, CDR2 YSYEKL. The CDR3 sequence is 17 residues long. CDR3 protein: CASSPRYGAGDNQPQHF. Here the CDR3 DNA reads TGCGCCAGCAGCCCGAGGTACGGGGCAGGGGACAATCAGCCCCAGCATTTT.

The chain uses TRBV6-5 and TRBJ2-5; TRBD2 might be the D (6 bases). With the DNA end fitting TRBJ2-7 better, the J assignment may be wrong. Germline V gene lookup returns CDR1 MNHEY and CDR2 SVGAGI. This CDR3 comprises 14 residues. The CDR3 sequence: CASSLGGTTYEQYF. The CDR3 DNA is TGTGCCAGCAGCTTGGGAGGAACCACCTACGAGCAGTACTTC.

CDR3 sequence reads: CATAIRPRGNQPQHF. The CDR3 DNA is TGTGCCACCGCCATCCGTCCCCGGGGCAATCAGCCCCAGCATTTT. J is TRBJ1-5 and V is TRBV2; D is undetermined. The CDR3 is 15 residues long. Germline loops: CDR1 SNHLY, CDR2 FYNNEI. The V end was cut by 10 bases, the J end by 2 bases, with 18 bases between.

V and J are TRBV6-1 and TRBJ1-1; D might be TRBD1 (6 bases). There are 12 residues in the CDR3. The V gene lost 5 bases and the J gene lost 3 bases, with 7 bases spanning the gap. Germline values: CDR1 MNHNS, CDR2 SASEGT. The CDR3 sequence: CASSRQDTEAFF. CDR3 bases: TGTGCCAGCAGTAGACAGGACACTGAAGCTTTCTTT.

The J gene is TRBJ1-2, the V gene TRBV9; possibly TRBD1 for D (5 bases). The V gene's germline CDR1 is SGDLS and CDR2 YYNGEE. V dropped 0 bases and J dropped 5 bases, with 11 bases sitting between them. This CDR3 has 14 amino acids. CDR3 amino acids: CASSVAEGTYGYTF. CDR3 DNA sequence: TGTGCCAGCAGCGTAGCCGAAGGGACTTATGGCTACACCTTC.

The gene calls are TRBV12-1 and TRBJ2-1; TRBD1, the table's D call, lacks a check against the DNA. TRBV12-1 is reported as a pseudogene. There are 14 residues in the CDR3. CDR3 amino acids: CASSPDRAYNEQFF. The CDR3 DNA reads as TGTGCCAGCAGCCCCGACAGGGCATACAATGAGCAGTTCTTC.

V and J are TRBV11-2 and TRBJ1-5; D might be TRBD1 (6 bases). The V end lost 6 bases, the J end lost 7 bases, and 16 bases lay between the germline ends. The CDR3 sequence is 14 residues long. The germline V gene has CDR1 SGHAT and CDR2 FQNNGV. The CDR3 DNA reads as TGTGCCAGCAGATCAAGGGGGGGCCTGCAGCCCCAGCATTTT. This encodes CASRSRGGLQPQHF.

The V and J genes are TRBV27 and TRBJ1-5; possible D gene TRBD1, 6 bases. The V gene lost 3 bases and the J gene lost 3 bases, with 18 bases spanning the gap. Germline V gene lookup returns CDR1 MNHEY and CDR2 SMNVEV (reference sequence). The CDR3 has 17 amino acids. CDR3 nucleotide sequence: TGTGCCAGCAGTTTGGGGCAGGGGCCAGGGTACAATCAGCCCCAGCATTTT. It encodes CASSLGQGPGYNQPQHF.

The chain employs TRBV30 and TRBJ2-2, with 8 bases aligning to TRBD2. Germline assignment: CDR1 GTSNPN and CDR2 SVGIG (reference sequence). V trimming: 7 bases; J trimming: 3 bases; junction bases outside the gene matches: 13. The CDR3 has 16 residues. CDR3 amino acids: CALHPSGSKHTGELFF. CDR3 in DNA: TGTGCCTTGCATCCAAGCGGGAGTAAGCACACCGGGGAGCTGTTTTTT.

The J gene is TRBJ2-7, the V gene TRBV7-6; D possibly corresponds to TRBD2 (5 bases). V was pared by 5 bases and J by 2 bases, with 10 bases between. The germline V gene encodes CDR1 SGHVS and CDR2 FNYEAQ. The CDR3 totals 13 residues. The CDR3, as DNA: TGTGCCAGCAGCGCCGGAGGCGCCTACGAGCAGTACTTC. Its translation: CASSAGGAYEQYF. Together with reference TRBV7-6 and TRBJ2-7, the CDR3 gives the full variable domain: GAGVSQSPRYKVTKRGQDVALRCDPISGHVSLYWYRQALGQGPEFLTYFNYEAQQDKSGLPNDRFSAERPEGSISTLTIQRTEQRDSAMYRCASSAGGAYEQYFGPGTRLTVT.

CDR3 residues: CASRGRIHTGNTIYF. CDR3 DNA sequence: TGTGCCAGCAGGGGGAGGATTCATACTGGAAACACCATATATTTT. The chain joins TRBV6-5 to TRBJ1-3; D is uncertain. The CDR3 length is 15 residues. The germline V and J ends were trimmed by 6 bases and 2 bases, with 14 bases remaining between them. Germline lookup yields CDR1 MNHEY and CDR2 SVGAGI.

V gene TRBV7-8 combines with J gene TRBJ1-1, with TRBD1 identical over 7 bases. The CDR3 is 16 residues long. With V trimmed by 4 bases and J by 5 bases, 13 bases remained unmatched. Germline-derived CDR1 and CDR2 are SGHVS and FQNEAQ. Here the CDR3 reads CASSSQPTGIYTEAFF. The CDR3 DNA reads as TGTGCCAGCAGCTCTCAACCGACAGGGATTTATACTGAAGCTTTCTTT.

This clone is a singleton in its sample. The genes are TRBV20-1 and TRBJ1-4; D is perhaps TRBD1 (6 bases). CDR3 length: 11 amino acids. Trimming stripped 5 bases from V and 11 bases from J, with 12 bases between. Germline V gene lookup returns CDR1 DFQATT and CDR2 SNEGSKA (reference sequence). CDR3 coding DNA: TGCAGTGCTGGGACAAACGAGAAACTGTTTTTT. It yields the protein CSAGTNEKLFF.

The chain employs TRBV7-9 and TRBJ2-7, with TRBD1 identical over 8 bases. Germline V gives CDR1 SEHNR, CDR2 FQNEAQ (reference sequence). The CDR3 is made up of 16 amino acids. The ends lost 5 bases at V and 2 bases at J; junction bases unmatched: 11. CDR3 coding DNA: TGTGCCAGCAGCCCCTCCGGTGGACAGGGAACCTACGAGCAGTACTTC. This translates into CASSPSGGQGTYEQYF.

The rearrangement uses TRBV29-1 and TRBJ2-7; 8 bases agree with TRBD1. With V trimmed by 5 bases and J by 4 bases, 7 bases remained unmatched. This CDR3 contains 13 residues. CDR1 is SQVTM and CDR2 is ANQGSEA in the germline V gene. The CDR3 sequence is CSVLTGELYEQYF. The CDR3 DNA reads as TGCAGCGTTTTGACAGGGGAGTTATACGAGCAGTACTTC.